A single TCR beta chain is shown here with its context. Its target is unknown. The sample is drawn from a study of shared clonotypes between healthy human individuals. Regarding the study as a whole: Naive subsets generally had larger estimated richness than memory subsets. Clonotype sharing among the donors was expected to vary with sequencing depth.

Some clones are missing from TCRdb's copy, which holds only in-frame ones; the method was immunoSEQ multiplex PCR. The table lists about 2.1 million clones, over 85% of them singletons. CD8 cells classed as naive were CD45RO-negative and positively selected for CCR7, excluding terminally differentiated effector memory CD45RA+ cells. J gave up 6 bases and V 1 base, and 7 bases lay outside the gene matches. The CDR3 has 15 amino acids. Germline loops: CDR1 SGDLS, CDR2 YYNGEE. The sequenced sample consisted of naive CD8+ T cells from PBMCs. The source is a man aged 18 to 35 in good health. Some clones in this sample may be carry-over from other donors' samples. V usage is TRBV9 and J usage is TRBJ2-1; 7 bases agree with TRBD2. The CDR3 DNA sequence: TGTGCCAGCAGCGTAACCGGGACTACGATCAATGAGCAGTTCTTC. Its translation: CASSVTGTTINEQFF.